Reported below is one TCR beta chain. Germline V gene lookup returns CDR1 LGHNA and CDR2 YNFKEQ. V lost 0 bases and J 4 bases, leaving 15 bases between the germline ends. The length of the CDR3 is 16 residues. In the study's own analysis: Reference gene primers were amplified, and this amplification served to estimate nucleated cell counts. Profiled with immunoSEQ multiplex PCR; TCRdb holds only in-frame clones, not every one. That table supplies the V and J calls and clone size; D and trimming were determined from the DNA. This table has 140,000 to 150,000 clones, about 88% appearing once. These data belong to a study of blood T cell repertoires in COVID-19. Whole-study context: Acute-phase and convalescent COVID-19 samples originated in the United States, Italy and Spain. Sources were T cells, B-cell-depleted T cells, or PBMCs; the material itself was cDNA or gDNA.

Patients at the Seattle site were enrolled during active infection and followed longitudinally. This TCR derives from a human donor with COVID-19, enrolled during active disease. The donor label of this sample is uncertain. Sequenced input: peripheral blood. The chain carries TRBV4-2 and TRBJ1-2, with D uncertain. The CDR3 sequence: CASSQELTRSGYGYTF. The CDR3 DNA is TGTGCCAGCAGCCAAGAGCTAACCAGGTCTGGCTATGGCTACACCTTC.